The 2 T cell receptor beta chains listed next were all sequenced from one sample in a study of PD-1 blockade in classical Hodgkin lymphoma. The method was immunoSEQ multiplex PCR; TCRdb's version includes in-frame clones alone and lacks a portion of them. Seen here are 110,000 or so clones, around 89% observed once, and the top ten hold 15% to 20%. All patients relapsed after autologous stem cell transplantation, and brentuximab vedotin exposure varied. Here the sequenced sample was peripheral blood mononuclear cells (PBMCs), taken before the second cycle of nivolumab. The source of these receptors is a human donor with classical Hodgkin lymphoma.

The gene calls are TRBV15 and TRBJ2-4, with 10 positions matching TRBD1. Germline values: CDR1 LNHNV, CDR2 YYDKDF (reference sequence). With 0 bases clipped from V and 7 bases from J, the junction kept 15 bases outside the gene matches. The CDR3 consists of 19 residues. In nucleotides, the CDR3 is TGTGCCACCAGCAGAGAGAAGGGAAGGACGACAGGGGGCAGGAACATTCAGTACTTC. Amino acid sequence: CATSREKGRTTGGRNIQYF.

The genes are TRBV6-1 and TRBJ1-5; possible D gene TRBD1, 5 bases. Trimming removed 2 bases at V and 6 bases at J, with 17 bases between. The CDR3 is made up of 16 amino acids. Germline V gene data show CDR1 as MNHNS and CDR2 as SASEGT. The CDR3 is CASSEWGDDLFQPQHF. The CDR3 nucleotides read TGTGCCAGCAGTGAATGGGGCGATGATCTCTTTCAGCCCCAGCATTTT.